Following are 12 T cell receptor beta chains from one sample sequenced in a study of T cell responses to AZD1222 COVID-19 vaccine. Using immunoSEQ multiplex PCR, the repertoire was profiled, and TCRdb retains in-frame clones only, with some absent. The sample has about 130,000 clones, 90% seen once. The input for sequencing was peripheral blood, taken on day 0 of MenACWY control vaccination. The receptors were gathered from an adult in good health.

CDR3 sequence: CASSQTQGEETQYF. In nucleotides, the CDR3 is TGCGCCAGCAGCCAGACACAGGGGGAGGAGACCCAGTACTTC. V and J are TRBV4-1 and TRBJ2-5, with 8 bases identical to TRBD1. J gave up 5 bases and V 3 bases, and 5 bases lay outside the gene matches. The V gene's germline CDR1 is MGHRA and CDR2 YSYEKL. The CDR3 runs to 14 residues.

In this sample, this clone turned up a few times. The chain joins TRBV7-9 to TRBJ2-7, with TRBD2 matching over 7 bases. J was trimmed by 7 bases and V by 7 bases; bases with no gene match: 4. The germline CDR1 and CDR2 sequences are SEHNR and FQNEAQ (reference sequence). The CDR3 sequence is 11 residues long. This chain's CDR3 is CASNHGGEQYF. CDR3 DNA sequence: TGTGCCAGCAACCACGGGGGGGAGCAGTACTTC.

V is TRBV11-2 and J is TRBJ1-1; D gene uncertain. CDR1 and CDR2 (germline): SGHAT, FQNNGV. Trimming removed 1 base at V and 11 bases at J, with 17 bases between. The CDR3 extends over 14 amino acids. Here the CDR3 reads CASSLAFTDLMAFF. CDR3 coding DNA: TGTGCCAGCAGCTTAGCGTTTACTGACTTGATGGCTTTCTTT.

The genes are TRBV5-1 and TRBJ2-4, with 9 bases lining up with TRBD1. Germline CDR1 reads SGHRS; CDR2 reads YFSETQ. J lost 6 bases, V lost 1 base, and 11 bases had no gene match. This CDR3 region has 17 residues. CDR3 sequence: CASSLYRDRAGGNIQYF. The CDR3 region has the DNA TGCGCCAGCAGCTTGTATCGGGACAGGGCGGGCGGAAACATTCAGTACTTC.

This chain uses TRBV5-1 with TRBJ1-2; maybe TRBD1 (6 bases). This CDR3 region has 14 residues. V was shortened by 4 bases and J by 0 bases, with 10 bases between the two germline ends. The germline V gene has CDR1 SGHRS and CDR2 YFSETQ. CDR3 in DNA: TGCGCCAGCAGCCGACAGGATCCTAACTATGGCTACACCTTC. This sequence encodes CASSRQDPNYGYTF.

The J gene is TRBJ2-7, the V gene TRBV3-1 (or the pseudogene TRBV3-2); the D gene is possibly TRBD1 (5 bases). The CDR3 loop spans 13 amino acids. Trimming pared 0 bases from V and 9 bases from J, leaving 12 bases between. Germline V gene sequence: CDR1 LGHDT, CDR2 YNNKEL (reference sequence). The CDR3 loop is CASSQETQGGQYV. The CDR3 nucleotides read TGTGCCAGCAGCCAAGAAACCCAGGGTGGGCAGTACGTC.

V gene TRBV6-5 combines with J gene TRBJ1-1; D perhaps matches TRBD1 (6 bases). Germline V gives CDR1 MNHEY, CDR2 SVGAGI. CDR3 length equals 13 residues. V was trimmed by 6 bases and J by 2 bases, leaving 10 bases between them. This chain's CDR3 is CASSGQFNTEAFF. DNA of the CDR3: TGTGCCAGCAGCGGACAGTTTAACACTGAAGCTTTCTTT.

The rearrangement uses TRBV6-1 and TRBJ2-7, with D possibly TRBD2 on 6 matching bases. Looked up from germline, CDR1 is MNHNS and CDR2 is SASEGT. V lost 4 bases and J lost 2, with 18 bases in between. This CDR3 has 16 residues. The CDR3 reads CASSATGTRGTYEQYV. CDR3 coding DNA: TGTGCCAGCAGTGCCACCGGGACCCGGGGGACCTACGAGCAGTACGTC.

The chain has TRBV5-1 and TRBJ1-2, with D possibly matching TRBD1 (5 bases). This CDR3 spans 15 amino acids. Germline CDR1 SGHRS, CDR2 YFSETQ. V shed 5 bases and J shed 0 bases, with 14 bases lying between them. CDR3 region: CASRAIGTANYGYTF. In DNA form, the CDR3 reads TGCGCCAGCAGGGCGATTGGGACGGCTAACTATGGCTACACCTTC.

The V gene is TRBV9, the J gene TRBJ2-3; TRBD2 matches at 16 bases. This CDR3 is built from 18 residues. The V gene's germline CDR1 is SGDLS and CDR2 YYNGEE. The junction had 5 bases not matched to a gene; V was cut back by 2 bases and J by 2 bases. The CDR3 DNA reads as TGTGCCAGCAGCGTTCCGGGACTAGCGGGAGGGGTCACAGATACGCAGTATTTT. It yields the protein CASSVPGLAGGVTDTQYF.

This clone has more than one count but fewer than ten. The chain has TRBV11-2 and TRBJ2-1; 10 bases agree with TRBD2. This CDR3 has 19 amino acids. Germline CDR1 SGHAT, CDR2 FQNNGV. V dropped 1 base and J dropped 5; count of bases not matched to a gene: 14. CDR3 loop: CASSLVGHIAGGFNNEQFF. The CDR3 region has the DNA TGTGCCAGCAGCTTAGTTGGCCACATAGCGGGAGGCTTCAACAATGAGCAGTTCTTC.

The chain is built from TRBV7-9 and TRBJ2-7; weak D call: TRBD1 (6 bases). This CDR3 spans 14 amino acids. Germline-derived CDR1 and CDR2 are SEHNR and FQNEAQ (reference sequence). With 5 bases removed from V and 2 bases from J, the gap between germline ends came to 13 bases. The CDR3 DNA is TGTGCCAGCAGCGAAGACAGGTATACCTACGAGCAGTACTTC. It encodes CASSEDRYTYEQYF.